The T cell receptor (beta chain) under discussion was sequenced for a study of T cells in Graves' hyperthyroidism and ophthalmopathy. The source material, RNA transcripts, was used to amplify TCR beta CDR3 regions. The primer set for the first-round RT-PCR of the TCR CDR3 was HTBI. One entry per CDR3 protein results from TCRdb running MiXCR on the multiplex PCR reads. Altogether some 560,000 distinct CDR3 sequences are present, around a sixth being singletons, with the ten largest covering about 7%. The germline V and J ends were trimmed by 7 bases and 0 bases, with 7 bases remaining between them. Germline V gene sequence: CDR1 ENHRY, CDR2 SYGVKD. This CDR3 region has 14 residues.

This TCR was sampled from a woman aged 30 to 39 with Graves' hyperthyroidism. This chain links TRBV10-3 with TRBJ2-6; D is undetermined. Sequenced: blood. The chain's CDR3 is CAIKGNSGANVLTF. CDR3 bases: TGTGCCATCAAAGGGAACTCTGGGGCCAACGTCCTGACTTTC.